The T cell receptor beta chain under discussion was sequenced for a study of blood T cells in healthy people across ages. Turning to the study itself: Capturing about one barcoded beta molecule per two T cells was achieved by template switching. Study-level findings and limits: Changes in expanded clonotypes were possibly confounded, as the CMV status of donors was unknown.

The authors ran a second PCR of roughly 6 to 12 cycles using a sample-barcoded 5' primer and a J-beta primer mix. TCRdb fed the 5' RACE reads into MiXCR, producing one record per CDR3 protein. The sample carries 1.4 million to 1.5 million distinct CDR3 sequences, 42% recorded once. This clonotype appeared once. As yet, its antigen is unknown. The study recruited healthy Caucasian donors from Russia who were aged about 6 to 95. Isolation recovered at least 7 million PBMCs from every sample. The CDR3 has 22 amino acids. Germline loops: CDR1 LNHNV, CDR2 YYDKDF (reference sequence). The TCR sequence derives from a woman in her late teens or twenties in good health. The rearrangement links TRBV15 to TRBJ2-7; maybe TRBD1 (6 bases). The J call is in doubt because the DNA end fits TRBJ2-5 better. What was sequenced was blood. CDR3 region: CATSRDIPRQDRPTLAMETQYF. The CDR3 coding sequence is TGTGCCACCAGCAGAGATATCCCCAGGCAGGACAGACCCACACTTGCAATGGAGACCCAGTACTTC.